This T cell receptor beta chain was identified during a study of radiation and T cells in renal cell carcinoma. Indicated time point: blood 4 weeks post-SBRT, at nephrectomy. Described treatment: 15 Gy SBRT to primary tumor, nephrectomy 4 weeks later. Produced via immunoSEQ multiplex PCR; TCRdb's table is partial and in-frame only. Counted here are 60,000 or so clones, about 83% occurring once; the ten biggest clones make up around 6.8%. Germline V lookup: CDR1 SGHAT, CDR2 FQNNGV. CDR3 length: 16 amino acids. With 6 bases clipped from V and 2 bases from J, the junction kept 6 bases outside the gene matches.

J is TRBJ2-1 and V is TRBV11-2; 11 nucleotides agree with TRBD1. This TCR came from a man aged 55 to 70 with renal cell carcinoma. The sample was blood, taken from a patient whose treatment included radiotherapy and nephrectomy. CDR3 nucleotide sequence: TGTGCCAGCAGTTTGGGACAGGGGGGTCCCTACAATGAGCAGTTCTTC. It specifies CASSLGQGGPYNEQFF. The full variable domain, rest sourced from reference TRBV11-2 and TRBJ2-1, is EAGVAQSPRYKIIEKRQSVAFWCNPISGHATLYWYQQILGQGPKLLIQFQNNGVVDDSQLPKDRFSAERLKGVDSTLKIQPAKLEDSAVYLCASSLGQGGPYNEQFFGPGTRLTVL.